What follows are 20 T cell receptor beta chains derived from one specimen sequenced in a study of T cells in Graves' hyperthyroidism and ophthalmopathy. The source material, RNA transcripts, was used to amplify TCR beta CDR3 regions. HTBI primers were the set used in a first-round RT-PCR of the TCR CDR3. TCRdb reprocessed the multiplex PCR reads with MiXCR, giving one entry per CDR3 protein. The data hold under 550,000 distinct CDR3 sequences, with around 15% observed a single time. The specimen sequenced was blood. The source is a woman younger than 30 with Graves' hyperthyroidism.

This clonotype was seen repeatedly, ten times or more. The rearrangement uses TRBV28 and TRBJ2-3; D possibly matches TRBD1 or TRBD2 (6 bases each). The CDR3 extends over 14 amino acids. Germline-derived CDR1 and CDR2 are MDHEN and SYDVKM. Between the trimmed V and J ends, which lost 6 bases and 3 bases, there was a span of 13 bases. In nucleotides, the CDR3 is TGTGCCAGCAGGCTCGAGGGGGGTACAGATACGCAGTATTTT. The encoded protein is CASRLEGGTDTQYF.

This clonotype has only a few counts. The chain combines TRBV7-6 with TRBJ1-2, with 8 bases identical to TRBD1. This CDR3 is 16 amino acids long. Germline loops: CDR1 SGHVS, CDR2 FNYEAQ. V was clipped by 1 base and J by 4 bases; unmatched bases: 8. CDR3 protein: CASSLGRGQGVYGYTF. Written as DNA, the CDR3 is TGTGCCAGCAGCTTAGGCAGGGGGCAAGGGGTCTATGGCTACACCTTC.

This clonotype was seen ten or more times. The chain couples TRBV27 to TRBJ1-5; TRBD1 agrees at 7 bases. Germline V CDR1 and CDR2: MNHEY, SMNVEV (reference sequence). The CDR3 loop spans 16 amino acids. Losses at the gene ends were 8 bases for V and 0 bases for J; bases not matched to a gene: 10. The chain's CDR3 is CASQTSGTVSNQPQHF. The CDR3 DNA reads TGTGCCAGCCAAACCTCCGGGACAGTTAGCAATCAGCCCCAGCATTTT.

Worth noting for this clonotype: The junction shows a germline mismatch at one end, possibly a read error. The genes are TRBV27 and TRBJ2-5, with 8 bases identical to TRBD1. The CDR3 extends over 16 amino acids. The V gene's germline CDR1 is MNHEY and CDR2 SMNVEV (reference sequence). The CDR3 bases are TGTGCCAGTAGAGTCGCGGGCAGGGGGCCCCAAGAGACCCGGTACTTC. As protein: CASRVAGRGPQETRYF.

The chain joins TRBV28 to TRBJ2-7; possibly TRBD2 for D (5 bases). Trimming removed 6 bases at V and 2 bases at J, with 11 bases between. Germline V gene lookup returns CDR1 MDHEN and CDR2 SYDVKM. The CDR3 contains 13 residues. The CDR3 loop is CASRDFSTYEQYF. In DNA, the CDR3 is TGTGCCAGCAGGGACTTTTCAACCTACGAGCAGTACTTC.

The CDR3 region has the DNA TGCGCCAGCAGCCCATCTTCTAGCTATTCGGGCGAGCAGTACTTC. As protein: CASSPSSSYSGEQYF. The rearrangement joins TRBV4-3 to TRBJ2-7, with D possibly TRBD2 on 5 matching bases. Germline V gives CDR1 LGHNA, CDR2 YSLEER. V lost 4 bases, J lost 6 bases, and 19 bases lay in between. There are 15 residues in the CDR3.

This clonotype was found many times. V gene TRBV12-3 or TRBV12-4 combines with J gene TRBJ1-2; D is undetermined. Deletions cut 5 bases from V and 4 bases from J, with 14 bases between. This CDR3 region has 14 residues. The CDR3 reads CASSPWTPGYGYTF. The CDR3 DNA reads TGTGCCAGCAGTCCCTGGACGCCTGGCTATGGCTACACCTTC.

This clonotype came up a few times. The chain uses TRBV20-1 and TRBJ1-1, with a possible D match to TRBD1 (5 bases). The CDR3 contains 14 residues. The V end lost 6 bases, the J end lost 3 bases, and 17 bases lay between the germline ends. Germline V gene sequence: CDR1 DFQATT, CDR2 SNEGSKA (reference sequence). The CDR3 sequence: CSAPTDKGDTEAFF. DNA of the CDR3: TGCAGTGCCCCGACGGACAAAGGGGACACTGAAGCTTTCTTT.

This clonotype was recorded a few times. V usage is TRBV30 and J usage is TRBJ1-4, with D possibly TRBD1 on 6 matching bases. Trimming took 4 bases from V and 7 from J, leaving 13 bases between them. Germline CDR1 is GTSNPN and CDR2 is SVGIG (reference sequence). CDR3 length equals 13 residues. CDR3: CAWNVQGSEKLFF. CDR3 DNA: TGTGCCTGGAACGTACAGGGCAGTGAAAAACTGTTTTTT.

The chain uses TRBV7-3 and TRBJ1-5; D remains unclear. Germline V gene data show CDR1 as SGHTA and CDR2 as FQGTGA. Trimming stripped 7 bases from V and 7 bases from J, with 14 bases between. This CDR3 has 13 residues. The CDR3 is CASIKNKQQPQHF. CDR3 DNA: TGTGCCAGCATCAAAAACAAGCAACAGCCCCAGCATTTT.

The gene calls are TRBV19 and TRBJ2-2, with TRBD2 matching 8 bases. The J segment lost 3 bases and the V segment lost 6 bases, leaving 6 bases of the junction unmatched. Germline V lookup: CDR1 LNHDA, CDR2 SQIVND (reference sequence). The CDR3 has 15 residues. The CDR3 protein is CASRGAGGDTGELFF. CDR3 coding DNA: TGTGCCAGTAGGGGGGCCGGGGGGGACACCGGGGAGCTGTTTTTT.

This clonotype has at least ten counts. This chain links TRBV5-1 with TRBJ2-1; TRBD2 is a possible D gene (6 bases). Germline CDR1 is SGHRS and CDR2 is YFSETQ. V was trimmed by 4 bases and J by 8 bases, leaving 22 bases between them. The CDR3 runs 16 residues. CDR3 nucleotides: TGCGCCAGCAGCATACGTTCCGGGACCGGGGGTTATGAGCAGTTCTTC. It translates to CASSIRSGTGGYEQFF.

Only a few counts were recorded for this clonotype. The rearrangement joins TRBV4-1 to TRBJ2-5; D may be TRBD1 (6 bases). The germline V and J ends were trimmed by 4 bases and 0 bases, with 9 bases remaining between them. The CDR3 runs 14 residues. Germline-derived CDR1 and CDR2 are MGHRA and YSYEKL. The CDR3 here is CASSRQDYQETQYF. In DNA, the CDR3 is TGCGCCAGCAGCCGACAGGACTACCAAGAGACCCAGTACTTC.

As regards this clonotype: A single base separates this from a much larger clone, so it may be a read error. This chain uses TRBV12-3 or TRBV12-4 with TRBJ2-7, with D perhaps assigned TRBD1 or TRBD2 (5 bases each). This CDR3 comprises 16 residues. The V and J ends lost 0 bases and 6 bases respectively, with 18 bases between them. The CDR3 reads CASSLAASRVWGEQYF. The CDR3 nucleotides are TGTGCCAGCAGTTTAGCGGCTAGCAGGGTATGGGGCGAGCAGTACTTC.

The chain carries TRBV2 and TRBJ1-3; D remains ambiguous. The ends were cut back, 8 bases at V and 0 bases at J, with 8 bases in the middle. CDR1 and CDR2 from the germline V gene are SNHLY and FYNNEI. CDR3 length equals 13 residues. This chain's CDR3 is CASLWRSGNTIYF. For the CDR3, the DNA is TGTGCCAGCTTATGGCGCTCTGGAAACACCATATATTTT.

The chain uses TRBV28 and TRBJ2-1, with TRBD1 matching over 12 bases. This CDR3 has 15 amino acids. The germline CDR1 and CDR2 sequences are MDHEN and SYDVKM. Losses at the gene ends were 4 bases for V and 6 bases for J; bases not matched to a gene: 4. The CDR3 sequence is CASSWGQGAINEQFF. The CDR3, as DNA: TGTGCCAGCAGTTGGGGACAGGGGGCAATCAATGAGCAGTTCTTC.

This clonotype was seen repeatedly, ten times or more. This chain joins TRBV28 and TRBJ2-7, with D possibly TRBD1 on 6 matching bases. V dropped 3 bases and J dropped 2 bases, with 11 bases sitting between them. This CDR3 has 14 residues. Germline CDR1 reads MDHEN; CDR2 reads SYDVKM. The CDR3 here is CASSFQDSTYEQYF. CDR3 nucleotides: TGTGCCAGCAGTTTCCAGGACAGTACCTACGAGCAGTACTTC. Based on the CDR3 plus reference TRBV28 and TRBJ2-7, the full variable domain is DVKVTQSSRYLVKRTGEKVFLECVQDMDHENMFWYRQDPGLGLRLIYFSYDVKMKEKGDIPEGYSVSREKKERFSLILESASTNQTSMYLCASSFQDSTYEQYFGPGTRLTVT.

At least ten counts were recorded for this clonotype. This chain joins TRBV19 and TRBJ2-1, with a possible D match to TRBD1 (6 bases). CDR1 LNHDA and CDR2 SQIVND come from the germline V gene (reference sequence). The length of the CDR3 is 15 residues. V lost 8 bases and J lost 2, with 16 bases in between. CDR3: CASREGVLTYNEQFF. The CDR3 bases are TGTGCCAGTCGCGAGGGGGTTCTCACCTACAATGAGCAGTTCTTC.

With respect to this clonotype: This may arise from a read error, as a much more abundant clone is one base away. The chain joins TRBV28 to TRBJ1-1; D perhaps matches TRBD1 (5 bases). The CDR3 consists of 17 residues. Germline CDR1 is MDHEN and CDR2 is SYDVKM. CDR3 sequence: CASSSTGAHARNTESFF. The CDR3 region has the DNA TGTGCCAGCAGCTCCACCGGGGCTCACGCACGAAACACTGAATCTTTCTTT.

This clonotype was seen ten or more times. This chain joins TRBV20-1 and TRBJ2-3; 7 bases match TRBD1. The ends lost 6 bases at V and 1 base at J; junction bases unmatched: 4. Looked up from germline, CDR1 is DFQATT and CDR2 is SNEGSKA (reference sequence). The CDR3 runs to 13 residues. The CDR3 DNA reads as TGCAGTGCCAAAGGACAGGGCACAGATACGCAGTATTTT. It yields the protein CSAKGQGTDTQYF.